This T cell receptor beta chain was captured in a study of vaccination and CD4 T cells after COVID-19. CDR3 length: 14 residues. Trimming removed 4 bases from V and 3 bases from J, with 13 bases in between. CDR1 and CDR2 (germline): MNHEY, SVGAGI. As concerns this clonotype: The antigen is undetermined.

Treatment reported: roughly 10-day PBMC culture with coronavirus spike peptide pools or control peptides (ViraFEST assay). Cultured CD4+ T cell DNA was sequenced using the Oncomine TCR Beta short-read assay. TCRdb recomputed calls from the PCR reads with MiXCR, one row per CDR3 protein. The data contain about 14,000 distinct CDR3 sequences, 45% to 55% of them seen just once; the ten biggest clones take up 10% to 13%. The specimen sequenced was CD4+ T cells from blood, cultured in vitro. The sequence was obtained from a human donor who had recovered from COVID-19. The chain couples TRBV6-5 to TRBJ2-7; D is unclear. The CDR3 protein is CASSLSIVNYEQYF. Here the CDR3 DNA reads TGTGCCAGCAGTTTATCAATTGTCAACTACGAGCAGTACTTC.